These T cell receptor beta chains were read from a single sample in a study of Ad26.COV2.S vaccination and SARS-CoV-2 variants. TCRdb keeps only in-frame clones here, not all; method: immunoSEQ multiplex PCR. The sample holds about half a million clones, 80% to 90% seen once. The sample consisted of peripheral blood, taken in a trial of Ad26.COV2.S vaccine versus placebo. The origin of the receptors is a person aged 18-60 years who received the Ad26.COV2.S COVID-19 vaccine or a placebo. Both conserved end residues are part of each CDR3.

v_call,cdr3_aa
TRBV5-6,CASSQTLKTQDGYTF
TRBV18,CASLPTASYNSPLHF
TRBV6-2/TRBV6-3,CASSYGGMETQYF
TRBV30,CAWNPHTYGYTF
TRBV6-5,CASRVGVGGYTF
TRBV19,CASSERQEPQHF
TRBV27,CAASRGDTDTQYF
TRBV19,CASSTKAGTEAFF
TRBV6-5,CASSHIQGYGYTF
TRBV7-3,CASSLNSQETQYF
TRBV3-1/TRBV3-2,CASSQERGLVAVYGYTF
TRBV6-5,CASIRLPPDTGELFF
TRBV9,CASSPDVNQPQHF
TRBV19,CASSPRGRINQPQHF
TRBV12-2,CASRLGEGATSGRVGQFF
TRBV5-1,CASSTDSSEQFF
TRBV5-1,CASRGLAGGTDTQYF
TRBV28,CANAANTGELFF
TRBV28,CASSLESGLAAYEQYF
TRBV6-1,CASSDGGGSGSDTQYF
TRBV2,CASSPDRRNTEAFF
TRBV6-6,CASGGTGSYEQYF
TRBV19,CATKGPGPSNQPQHF
TRBV7-3,CASSHAPGQGAFGELFF
TRBV5-5,CASSSRQGSGANVLTF
TRBV9,CASSSDPPSSLLSFEQFF
TRBV5-4,CASSSQGASETQYF
TRBV5-1,CASSFDTVSGNTIYF
TRBV4-3,CASSPVTKSYNEQFF
TRBV3-1/TRBV3-2,CASSRGGYNEQFF
TRBV20-1,CSAGEGQPQHF
TRBV7-8,CASRAFFGDQETQYF
TRBV7-9,CASSLTGTRRTGANVLTF
TRBV5-1,CASSPGTASNYGYTF
TRBV2,CASSPTETQYF
TRBV2,CASSGQGYLNTGELFF
TRBV19,CASSISYQETQYF
TRBV28,CASSFPVQSNQPQHF
TRBV4-2,CASSQDSRQGGTYGYTF
TRBV27,CASRGSYGYTF
TRBV28,CASRTDEGPSYNEQFF
TRBV7-2,CASSLVGSASTDTQYF
TRBV4-3,CASSQDSSNQPQHF
TRBV7-3,CASSLTSGANNEQFF
TRBV4-1,CASSTFLDRGPDRDTQYF
TRBV19,CASSIKRRTGAQPQHF
TRBV28,CASREGGQGAGTEAFF